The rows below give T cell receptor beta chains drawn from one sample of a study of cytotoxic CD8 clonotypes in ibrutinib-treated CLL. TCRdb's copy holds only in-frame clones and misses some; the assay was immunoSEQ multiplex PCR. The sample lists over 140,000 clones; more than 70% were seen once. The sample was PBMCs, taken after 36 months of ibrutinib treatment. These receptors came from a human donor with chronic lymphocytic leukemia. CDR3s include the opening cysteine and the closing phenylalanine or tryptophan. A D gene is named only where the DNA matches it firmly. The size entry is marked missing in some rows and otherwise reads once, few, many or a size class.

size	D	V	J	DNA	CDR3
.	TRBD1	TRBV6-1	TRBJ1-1	TGTGCCAGCAGTGGCAGACAGGGGAACACTGAAGCTTTCTTT	CASSGRQGNTEAFF
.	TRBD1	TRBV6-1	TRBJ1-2	TGTGCCAGCAGTGAGCCAGGGACAGGCTATGGCTACACCTTC	CASSEPGTGYGYTF
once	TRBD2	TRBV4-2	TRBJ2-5	TGTGCCAGCAGCCAAGTTAGCGGGGGCCAAGAGACCCAGTACTTC	CASSQVSGGQETQYF
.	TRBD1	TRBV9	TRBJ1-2	TGTGCCAGCAGCGGGGACAGGTGCTATGGCTACACCTTC	CASSGDRCYGYTF
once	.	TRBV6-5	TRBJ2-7	TGTGCCAGCAGTGGATCTTACGAGCAGTACTTC	CASSGSYEQYF
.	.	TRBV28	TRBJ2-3	TGTGCCAGCCGAGCCATCGGTTTCAGGTACACAGATACGCAGTATTTT	CASRAIGFRYTDTQYF
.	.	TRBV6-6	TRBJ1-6	TGTGCCAGCAGTTACGGGTTAAGAGGGGAGCATTCACCCCTCCACTTT	CASSYGLRGEHSPLHF
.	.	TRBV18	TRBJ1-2	TGTGCCAGCTCACCGGACGGGAACTATGGCTACACCTTC	CASSPDGNYGYTF
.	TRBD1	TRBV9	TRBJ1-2	TGTGCCAGCAGCGGAGGGACAGGGAAAGTCTATGGCTACACCTTC	CASSGGTGKVYGYTF
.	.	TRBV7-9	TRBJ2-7	TGTGCCAGCAGCCAGTACCGGGGCCCAGGGGAGCAGTACTTC	CASSQYRGPGEQYF
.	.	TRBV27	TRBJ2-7	TGTGCCAGCAGTTTCAGGGGGAGGAATAGTGAGCAGTACTTC	CASSFRGRNSEQYF
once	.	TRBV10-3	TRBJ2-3	TGTGCCATCAGCGCCTCGGGACCTAGGTCAGAGGCAGATACGCAGTATTTT	CAISASGPRSEADTQYF
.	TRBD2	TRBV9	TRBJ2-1	TGTGCCAGCAGCACTTCAGGGCTAGCGGCCTCCTACAATGAGCAGTTCTTC	CASSTSGLAASYNEQFF
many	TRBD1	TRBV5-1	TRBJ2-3	TGCGCCAGCAGCTGGGGACAGAGAGGGGATACGCAGTATTTT	CASSWGQRGDTQYF
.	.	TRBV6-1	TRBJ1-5	TGTGCCAGCAGTGCCCAGACAGGTCGCAATCAGCCCCAGCATTTT	CASSAQTGRNQPQHF
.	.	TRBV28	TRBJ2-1	TGTGCCAGCAAGCAGTACGGGATCTACTACAATGAGCAGTTCTTC	CASKQYGIYYNEQFF
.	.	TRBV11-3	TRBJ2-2	TGTGCCAGCAGCACGTTAAGAGGGTTTAACGGGGAGCTGTTTTTT	CASSTLRGFNGELFF
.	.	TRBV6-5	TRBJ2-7	TGTGCCAGCAGTTACTCCGGGGCAGCCTCCTACGAGCAGTACTTC	CASSYSGAASYEQYF
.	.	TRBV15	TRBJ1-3	TGTGCCACCAGCAGAGCCGTAATCGCTACTGGAAACACCATATATTTT	CATSRAVIATGNTIYF
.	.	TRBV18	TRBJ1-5	TGTGCCAGCTCAGCTTCACAGGGAGAAGAGCCCCAGCATTTT	CASSASQGEEPQHF
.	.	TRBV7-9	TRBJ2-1	TGTGCCAGCAGCTTGGGGCACAATGAGCAGTTCTTC	CASSLGHNEQFF
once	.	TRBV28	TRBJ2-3	TGTGCCAGCAAGGGGTTTAGCACAGATACGCAGTATTTT	CASKGFSTDTQYF